Listed below are T cell receptor beta chains from one sample, sequenced in a study of blood T cells in healthy people across ages. TCRdb analysed the 5' RACE reads with MiXCR anew, one entry per CDR3 protein. The sample contains 800,000 or so distinct CDR3 sequences, around 45% of which appear only once. Sequencing was carried out using blood. These receptors were obtained from a man at least 80 years old in good health. The CDR3 runs from the conserved cysteine through the conserved F or W. The order of the fields is V gene, clone size, J gene, D gene, CDR3 protein, CDR3 DNA. A D gene is named only where the DNA matches it firmly. Size values are once, few and many counts, or a class for expanded clones, and some rows have none.

TRBV20-1,few,TRBJ2-3,TRBD1,CSATPDRATSTDTQYF,TGCAGTGCTACCCCGGACAGGGCGACTAGCACAGATACGCAGTATTTT
TRBV9,few,TRBJ2-7,.,CASSAPGLVYEQYF,TGTGCCAGCAGCGCTCCGGGACTCGTCTACGAGCAGTACTTC
TRBV4-3,.,TRBJ2-7,TRBD2,CASSQDLLASGRADEQYF,TGCGCCAGCAGCCAAGATCTTTTGGCTAGCGGGAGGGCGGATGAGCAGTACTTC
TRBV7-9,.,TRBJ1-5,.,CASSPKVGQPQHF,TGTGCCAGCAGCCCAAAGGTGGGTCAGCCCCAGCATTTT
TRBV6-1,.,TRBJ2-5,.,CASSVGLIQETQYF,TGTGCCAGCAGTGTTGGCCTGATACAAGAGACCCAGTACTTC
TRBV28,.,TRBJ2-5,TRBD2,CASSLGHGLAGKYQETQYF,TGTGCCAGCAGTTTGGGCCATGGACTAGCGGGAAAGTACCAAGAGACCCAGTACTTC
TRBV28,once,TRBJ2-7,TRBD1,CASSLTPGQYFSYEQYF,TGTGCCAGCAGTTTGACTCCGGGACAGTATTTCTCCTACGAGCAGTACTTC
TRBV28,.,TRBJ2-3,TRBD2,CASRTSGKDTQYF,TGTGCCAGCCGGACTAGCGGGAAAGATACGCAGTATTTT
TRBV5-1,few,TRBJ2-5,TRBD1,CASSRQGASGTPQETQYF,TGCGCCAGCAGCAGACAGGGGGCGAGCGGGACTCCCCAAGAGACCCAGTACTTC
TRBV6-5,once,TRBJ2-5,.,CASSRYDRFQETQYF,TGTGCCAGCAGCCGCTACGACAGGTTTCAAGAGACCCAGTACTTC
TRBV29-1,many,TRBJ2-5,.,CSVEVQASEETQYF,TGCAGCGTTGAAGTTCAGGCCTCTGAAGAGACCCAGTACTTC
TRBV4-1,.,TRBJ2-7,.,CASSHVGGLNEQYF,TGCGCCAGCAGCCATGTTGGGGGGCTCAATGAGCAGTACTTC
TRBV28,.,TRBJ2-7,.,CASSLLDLSYEQYF,TGTGCCAGTAGTTTATTGGACCTATCCTACGAGCAGTACTTC
TRBV3-1,few,TRBJ2-3,.,CASSQDWVSDTQYF,TGTGCCAGCAGCCAAGATTGGGTCTCAGATACGCAGTATTTT